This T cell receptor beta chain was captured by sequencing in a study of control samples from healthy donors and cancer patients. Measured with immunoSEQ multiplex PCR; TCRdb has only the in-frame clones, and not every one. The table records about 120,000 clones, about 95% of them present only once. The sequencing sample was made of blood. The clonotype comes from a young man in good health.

The CDR3 here is CASREGSGYTF. The CDR3 nucleotides are TGTGCCAGCAGAGAGGGGAGTGGCTACACCTTC. The chain carries TRBV12-3 or TRBV12-4 and TRBJ1-2, with D possibly being TRBD1 (5 bases). The CDR3 extends over 11 amino acids. Between the trimmed V and J ends, which lost 6 bases and 7 bases, there was a span of 9 bases.